This TCR beta chain was recovered during a study of cytomegalovirus exposure and HLA in healthy donors. Study background: Around 80 million unique TCRs from HLA-typed donors were held in an early data release. Study-level findings and limits: A later analysis linked a missense DCLRE1C variant to TCR beta V- and J-gene trimming.

To note about this clone: Its specificity is unknown.

In the PCR, 60 Vbeta and 13 Jbeta primers were used. Sequencing used immunoSEQ multiplex PCR; TCRdb keeps in-frame clones, though not all of them. The sample includes 120,000 or so clones, 70% to 85% seen only once; the top ten take under 2%. Germline V gives CDR1 SGHTA, CDR2 FQGNSA. V was pared by 5 bases and J by 4 bases, with 9 bases between. The CDR3 is made up of 13 amino acids. V usage is TRBV7-2 and J usage is TRBJ2-1, with a tentative D call TRBD2 (6 bases). This sequence originates from a young man in good health and CMV-seronegative. Sequencing input: PBMCs. The CDR3 region has the DNA TGTGCCAGCAGCACTGGGACTTACAATGAGCAGTTCTTC. It is translated as CASSTGTYNEQFF.